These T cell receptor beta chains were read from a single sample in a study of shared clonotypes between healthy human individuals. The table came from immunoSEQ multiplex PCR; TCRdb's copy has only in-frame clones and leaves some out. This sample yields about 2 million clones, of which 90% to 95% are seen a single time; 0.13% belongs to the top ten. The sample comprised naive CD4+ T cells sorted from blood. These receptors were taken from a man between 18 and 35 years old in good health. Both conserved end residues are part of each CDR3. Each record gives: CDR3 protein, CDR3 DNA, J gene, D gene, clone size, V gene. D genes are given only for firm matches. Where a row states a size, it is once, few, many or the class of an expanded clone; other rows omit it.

CDR3 protein: CASSPLGAQETQYF
CDR3 DNA: TGTGCCAGCAGCCCCCTAGGCGCTCAAGAGACCCAGTACTTC
J gene: TRBJ2-5
D gene: .
clone size: .
V gene: TRBV11-2

CDR3 protein: CASREQTSGELFF
CDR3 DNA: TGTGCCAGTAGAGAACAGACCTCCGGGGAGCTGTTTTTT
J gene: TRBJ2-2
D gene: .
clone size: .
V gene: TRBV19

CDR3 protein: CAWTGSHSPLHF
CDR3 DNA: TGTGCCTGGACCGGCTCACATTCACCCCTCCACTTT
J gene: TRBJ1-6
D gene: .
clone size: .
V gene: TRBV30

CDR3 protein: CASSETVGGYTF
CDR3 DNA: TGTGCCAGCAGTGAAACGGTTGGAGGCTACACCTTC
J gene: TRBJ1-2
D gene: .
clone size: .
V gene: TRBV6-1

CDR3 protein: CASSLSGGTGELFF
CDR3 DNA: TGTGCCAGCAGTTTAAGCGGGGGGACCGGGGAGCTGTTTTTT
J gene: TRBJ2-2
D gene: TRBD2
clone size: .
V gene: TRBV27

CDR3 protein: CASSMIPVAETQYF
CDR3 DNA: TGTGCCAGCAGTATGATCCCAGTTGCGGAGACCCAGTACTTC
J gene: TRBJ2-5
D gene: .
clone size: .
V gene: TRBV2

CDR3 protein: CAWSLQVGGELFF
CDR3 DNA: TGTGCCTGGAGTCTACAGGTCGGCGGGGAGCTGTTTTTT
J gene: TRBJ2-2
D gene: .
clone size: once
V gene: TRBV30

CDR3 protein: CASSLDLLGVGYGYTF
CDR3 DNA: TGTGCCAGCAGCTTAGACCTGTTGGGGGTAGGCTATGGCTACACCTTC
J gene: TRBJ1-2
D gene: .
clone size: .
V gene: TRBV7-9

CDR3 protein: CACPFGSYGYTF
CDR3 DNA: TGTGCCTGCCCCTTTGGGTCATATGGCTACACCTTC
J gene: TRBJ1-2
D gene: .
clone size: .
V gene: TRBV30

CDR3 protein: CASSWQLAGGEEQYF
CDR3 DNA: TGTGCCAGCAGCTGGCAGCTAGCGGGAGGCGAAGAGCAGTACTTC
J gene: TRBJ2-7
D gene: TRBD2
clone size: .
V gene: TRBV7-2

CDR3 protein: CASSSYPFGYTF
CDR3 DNA: TGTGCCAGCAGTTCCTACCCCTTCGGCTACACCTTC
J gene: TRBJ1-2
D gene: .
clone size: .
V gene: TRBV6-5

CDR3 protein: CASSQGLAGGSGQYF
CDR3 DNA: TGCGCCAGCAGCCAAGGTCTAGCGGGAGGCTCGGGGCAGTACTTC
J gene: TRBJ2-7
D gene: TRBD2
clone size: many
V gene: TRBV4-3

CDR3 protein: CASSLSHRGEQFF
CDR3 DNA: TGTGCCAGCAGCTTAAGTCACCGGGGTGAGCAGTTCTTC
J gene: TRBJ2-1
D gene: .
clone size: .
V gene: TRBV7-2

CDR3 protein: CASSFGTGPLNTEAFF
CDR3 DNA: TGCGCCAGCAGCTTTGGGACAGGGCCCTTGAACACTGAAGCTTTCTTT
J gene: TRBJ1-1
D gene: TRBD1
clone size: .
V gene: TRBV4-1

CDR3 protein: CAWSEVGPYGYTF
CDR3 DNA: TGTGCCTGGAGTGAGGTAGGACCCTATGGCTACACCTTC
J gene: TRBJ1-2
D gene: .
clone size: .
V gene: TRBV30

CDR3 protein: CASSRPGGESPLHF
CDR3 DNA: TGTGCCAGCAGTCGCCCGGGGGGAGAATCACCCCTCCACTTT
J gene: TRBJ1-6
D gene: .
clone size: .
V gene: TRBV28

CDR3 protein: CACDGLRGFEAFF
CDR3 DNA: TGTGCCTGTGACGGACTCAGGGGGTTTGAAGCTTTCTTT
J gene: TRBJ1-1
D gene: TRBD1
clone size: .
V gene: TRBV30

CDR3 protein: CASSRTGRENTEAFF
CDR3 DNA: TGTGCCAGCTCTCGGACAGGGCGAGAGAACACTGAAGCTTTCTTT
J gene: TRBJ1-1
D gene: TRBD1
clone size: .
V gene: TRBV6-1

CDR3 protein: CASSLGIQETQYF
CDR3 DNA: TGTGCCAGCAGCCTCGGGATCCAAGAGACCCAGTACTTC
J gene: TRBJ2-5
D gene: .
clone size: .
V gene: TRBV14

CDR3 protein: CASRNGRSPLHF
CDR3 DNA: TGTGCCAGCAGGAACGGACGGTCACCCCTCCACTTT
J gene: TRBJ1-6
D gene: .
clone size: .
V gene: TRBV14

CDR3 protein: CASSDRAVPYEQYF
CDR3 DNA: TGTGCCAGCAGTGACCGGGCAGTCCCCTACGAGCAGTACTTC
J gene: TRBJ2-7
D gene: .
clone size: .
V gene: TRBV6-1

CDR3 protein: CASSLGRNTQYF
CDR3 DNA: TGTGCCAGCAGCTTAGGTAGGAATACGCAGTATTTT
J gene: TRBJ2-3
D gene: .
clone size: .
V gene: TRBV13

CDR3 protein: CASSEGRGVTEAFF
CDR3 DNA: TGTGCCAGCAGTGAAGGAAGAGGGGTCACTGAAGCTTTCTTT
J gene: TRBJ1-1
D gene: .
clone size: .
V gene: TRBV2

CDR3 protein: CASSPRGSYNEQFF
CDR3 DNA: TGTGCCAGCAGTCCTAGGGGGTCCTACAATGAGCAGTTCTTC
J gene: TRBJ2-1
D gene: .
clone size: .
V gene: TRBV6-1

CDR3 protein: CASSAGQGTFSYEQYF
CDR3 DNA: TGCGCCAGCAGCGCCGGACAGGGTACATTCTCCTACGAGCAGTACTTC
J gene: TRBJ2-7
D gene: TRBD1
clone size: .
V gene: TRBV5-1

CDR3 protein: CASSLVGVVNYEQYF
CDR3 DNA: TGTGCCAGCAGCTTAGTTGGCGTGGTCAACTACGAGCAGTACTTC
J gene: TRBJ2-7
D gene: .
clone size: .
V gene: TRBV7-8

CDR3 protein: CASSYTGGAGNTIYF
CDR3 DNA: TGTGCCAGTAGTTACACGGGAGGGGCTGGAAACACCATATATTTT
J gene: TRBJ1-3
D gene: .
clone size: .
V gene: TRBV19

CDR3 protein: CASSVGVIETQYF
CDR3 DNA: TGTGCCAGCAGCGTAGGGGTCATCGAGACCCAGTACTTC
J gene: TRBJ2-5
D gene: .
clone size: .
V gene: TRBV9

CDR3 protein: CASSQGTGITGELFF
CDR3 DNA: TGCGCCAGCAGCCAAGGGACAGGGATTACCGGGGAGCTGTTTTTT
J gene: TRBJ2-2
D gene: TRBD1
clone size: .
V gene: TRBV4-3

CDR3 protein: CSARAVYEQYF
CDR3 DNA: TGCAGTGCTAGGGCGGTCTACGAGCAGTACTTC
J gene: TRBJ2-7
D gene: .
clone size: .
V gene: TRBV20-1

CDR3 protein: CASSYSTVTDEQYF
CDR3 DNA: TGTGCCAGCAGTTACTCGACAGTGACCGACGAGCAGTACTTC
J gene: TRBJ2-7
D gene: .
clone size: .
V gene: TRBV6-6

CDR3 protein: CAIEVRNGTSGQLYNEQFF
CDR3 DNA: TGTGCCATAGAAGTCAGGAATGGGACTAGCGGACAGCTATACAATGAGCAGTTCTTC
J gene: TRBJ2-1
D gene: TRBD2
clone size: .
V gene: TRBV10-3

CDR3 protein: CASSQEESSGGFGKTYEQYF
CDR3 DNA: TGCGCCAGCAGCCAAGAAGAGTCTAGCGGGGGGTTCGGAAAAACCTACGAGCAGTACTTC
J gene: TRBJ2-7
D gene: TRBD2
clone size: .
V gene: TRBV4-3

CDR3 protein: CAIQTGGFSDTQYF
CDR3 DNA: TGCGCCATCCAGACAGGGGGCTTTTCAGATACGCAGTATTTT
J gene: TRBJ2-3
D gene: TRBD1
clone size: .
V gene: TRBV4-1

CDR3 protein: CSARDSVKQYF
CDR3 DNA: TGCAGTGCTAGGGACAGCGTAAAGCAGTACTTC
J gene: TRBJ2-7
D gene: .
clone size: .
V gene: TRBV20-1

CDR3 protein: CATSRDLVAPEQYF
CDR3 DNA: TGTGCCACCAGCAGAGATCTTGTAGCTCCCGAGCAGTACTTC
J gene: TRBJ2-7
D gene: .
clone size: .
V gene: TRBV15

CDR3 protein: CASRPGTGDTGELFF
CDR3 DNA: TGTGCCAGCAGACCCGGGACAGGGGACACCGGGGAGCTGTTTTTT
J gene: TRBJ2-2
D gene: TRBD1
clone size: .
V gene: TRBV6-6

CDR3 protein: CASRSPGTGGYGYTF
CDR3 DNA: TGTGCCAGCAGGTCCCCCGGGACAGGGGGCTATGGCTACACCTTC
J gene: TRBJ1-2
D gene: TRBD1
clone size: .
V gene: TRBV6-5

CDR3 protein: CASFTPGQSSYEQYF
CDR3 DNA: TGTGCCAGCTTTACACCGGGACAGTCCTCCTACGAGCAGTACTTC
J gene: TRBJ2-7
D gene: TRBD1
clone size: .
V gene: TRBV2

CDR3 protein: CSVRNPGLAGSDEQFF
CDR3 DNA: TGCAGCGTCCGCAACCCCGGACTAGCGGGGTCAGATGAGCAGTTCTTC
J gene: TRBJ2-1
D gene: TRBD2
clone size: .
V gene: TRBV29-1

CDR3 protein: CASSIGQGGGPDTQYF
CDR3 DNA: TGTGCCAGCAGCATAGGACAGGGAGGAGGGCCCGATACGCAGTATTTT
J gene: TRBJ2-3
D gene: TRBD1
clone size: .
V gene: TRBV5-4

CDR3 protein: CASSSGQGNQPQHF
CDR3 DNA: TGTGCCAGCAGCTCAGGACAGGGGAATCAGCCCCAGCATTTT
J gene: TRBJ1-5
D gene: TRBD1
clone size: .
V gene: TRBV11-2

CDR3 protein: CAIRLAEANEQFF
CDR3 DNA: TGTGCCATCAGACTAGCAGAGGCCAATGAGCAGTTCTTC
J gene: TRBJ2-1
D gene: .
clone size: .
V gene: TRBV10-3

CDR3 protein: CASTFGQGKETQYF
CDR3 DNA: TGTGCCAGCACCTTCGGACAGGGGAAAGAGACCCAGTACTTC
J gene: TRBJ2-5
D gene: TRBD1
clone size: .
V gene: TRBV6-6

CDR3 protein: CANSRGSLTEAFF
CDR3 DNA: TGTGCCAACTCCCGGGGGAGCCTGACTGAAGCTTTCTTT
J gene: TRBJ1-1
D gene: .
clone size: .
V gene: TRBV18

CDR3 protein: CAWSPDRGNYGYTF
CDR3 DNA: TGTGCCTGGAGTCCGGACAGGGGGAACTATGGCTACACCTTC
J gene: TRBJ1-2
D gene: TRBD1
clone size: .
V gene: TRBV30

CDR3 protein: CASIKTGSYEQYF
CDR3 DNA: TGTGCCAGCATCAAGACAGGCTCCTACGAGCAGTACTTC
J gene: TRBJ2-7
D gene: .
clone size: .
V gene: TRBV6-5

CDR3 protein: CASSSGVPGGANVLTF
CDR3 DNA: TGTGCCAGCAGCTCCGGGGTTCCAGGAGGGGCCAACGTCCTGACTTTC
J gene: TRBJ2-6
D gene: .
clone size: once
V gene: TRBV7-9

CDR3 protein: CASSSGTASYNEQFF
CDR3 DNA: TGTGCCAGCAGCTCCGGGACAGCCTCCTACAATGAGCAGTTCTTC
J gene: TRBJ2-1
D gene: TRBD1
clone size: .
V gene: TRBV7-2

CDR3 protein: CASTLQNTEAFF
CDR3 DNA: TGTGCCAGCACCCTACAGAACACTGAAGCTTTCTTT
J gene: TRBJ1-1
D gene: .
clone size: .
V gene: TRBV6-5

CDR3 protein: CASSANEKLFF
CDR3 DNA: TGTGCCAGCAGCGCTAATGAAAAACTGTTTTTT
J gene: TRBJ1-4
D gene: .
clone size: .
V gene: TRBV6-6

CDR3 protein: CASSQVWGQGGYEQYF
CDR3 DNA: TGCGCCAGCAGCCAAGTTTGGGGACAGGGGGGCTACGAGCAGTACTTC
J gene: TRBJ2-7
D gene: TRBD1
clone size: .
V gene: TRBV4-1